A single sample is the source of the 17 T cell receptor beta chains below, sequenced in a study of molecular identifiers for immune sequencing clone quantification. From the PCR reads, TCRdb called clonotypes with MiXCR, one entry per CDR3 protein. The sample shows under 650,000 distinct CDR3 sequences, around 20% of them seen only once. The sequencing sample was made of naive CD8+ T cells from blood, with Jurkat cell RNA spiked in. Described subset: FACS-sorted CD8+CD4-CCR7+CD45RA+ naive T cells. Receptors originate from a human donor in good health. Some libraries in this study had Jurkat cell RNA spiked in.

Ten or more counts support this clonotype. In nucleotides, the CDR3 is TGTGCCAGCAGCCAAGCCCCAGCAAGGCCCTACAATGAGCAGTTCTTC. Translating gives CASSQAPARPYNEQFF. J is TRBJ2-1 and V is TRBV14; no reliable D call. The germline gives CDR1 SGHDN, CDR2 FVKESK. CDR3 length equals 16 residues. The V end lost 1 base, the J end lost 2 bases, and 12 bases lay between the germline ends.

This chain joins TRBV2 and TRBJ2-7; 15 nucleotides line up with TRBD2. With 1 base clipped from V and 3 bases from J, the junction kept 1 base outside the gene matches. The germline gives CDR1 SNHLY, CDR2 FYNNEI. The CDR3 is 16 amino acids. The CDR3 sequence is CASSEGGLAGGYEQYF. The CDR3 nucleotides read TGTGCCAGCAGTGAAGGGGGACTAGCGGGGGGCTACGAGCAGTACTTC.

This clonotype was seen only a few times. The V and J genes are TRBV14 and TRBJ2-3, with 8 bases identical to TRBD1. This CDR3 spans 15 amino acids. Losses at the gene ends were 2 bases for V and 1 base for J; bases not matched to a gene: 2. Per germline, CDR1 SGHDN and CDR2 FVKESK. CDR3 sequence: CASSQQTGGTDTQYF. The CDR3 DNA sequence: TGTGCCAGCAGCCAACAGACAGGGGGCACAGATACGCAGTATTTT.

As regards this clonotype: A much larger clone sits a single nucleotide away, making a read error possible. The chain joins TRBV6-5 to TRBJ1-4, with D possibly TRBD1 on 6 matching bases. Between the trimmed V and J ends, which lost 6 bases and 6 bases, there was a span of 14 bases. Looked up from germline, CDR1 is MNHEY and CDR2 is SVGAGI. This CDR3 has 14 amino acids. The CDR3 is CASSLPGADEKLFF. The DNA of the CDR3 is TGTGCCAGCAGCCTTCCGGGGGCGGATGAAAAACTGTTTTTT.

This chain links TRBV19 with TRBJ1-1; D may be TRBD1 (5 bases). The germline CDR1 and CDR2 sequences are LNHDA and SQIVND (reference sequence). V was pared by 7 bases and J by 0 bases, with 21 bases between. This CDR3 region has 17 residues. The CDR3 DNA sequence: TGTGCCAGTATAGCCCCCGGCAGGGAAAGACTGAACACTGAAGCTTTCTTT. Its translation: CASIAPGRERLNTEAFF.

This clonotype was found many times. The chain carries TRBV7-9 and TRBJ2-3, with TRBD2 matching over 8 bases. The V and J ends lost 5 bases and 2 bases, in that order; junction bases with no gene match: 15. CDR3 length: 18 amino acids. Germline V gives CDR1 SEHNR, CDR2 FQNEAQ (reference sequence). CDR3 sequence (DNA): TGTGCCAGCAGCCCGGTCTTTTCGGGAGGGCCAAACACAGATACGCAGTATTTT. Residues: CASSPVFSGGPNTDTQYF. Filled out from reference TRBV7-9 and TRBJ2-3, the complete variable domain reads DTGVSQNPRHKITKRGQNVTFRCDPISEHNRLYWYRQTLGQGPEFLTYFQNEAQLEKSRLLSDRFSAERPKGSFSTLEIQRTEQGDSAMYLCASSPVFSGGPNTDTQYFGPGTRLTVL.

This clonotype was picked up many times. The chain couples TRBV7-9 to TRBJ2-1; TRBD2 agrees at 10 bases. This CDR3 is 16 amino acids long. Trimming took 2 bases from V and 3 from J; bases not matched to a gene: 4. CDR1 is SEHNR and CDR2 is FQNEAQ in the germline V gene (reference sequence). DNA for the CDR3: TGTGCCAGCAGCTTACTGGCTAGCGGGGGCTACAATGAGCAGTTCTTC. Protein: CASSLLASGGYNEQFF.

This clonotype was recorded a few times. The CDR3 carries no conserved terminal phenylalanine or tryptophan, so it likely arises from a read error. The rearrangement joins TRBV29-1 to TRBJ1-2, with D unresolved. The CDR3 is made up of 13 amino acids. Germline CDR1 and CDR2: SQVTM and ANQGSEA. Trimming took off 4 bases at V and 3 bases at J, with 12 bases between the two ends. CDR3 nucleotides: TGCAGCGTTGTCGCCCCTGGAGACTATGGCTACACCCTC. It codes for CSVVAPGDYGYTL.

This clonotype was detected only a few times. The chain carries TRBV29-1 and TRBJ1-1, with a possible D match to TRBD1 (5 bases). This CDR3 spans 13 amino acids. Germline loops: CDR1 SQVTM, CDR2 ANQGSEA. Trimming shortened V by 7 bases and J by 3 bases, and 15 bases separated the two germline ends. CDR3 sequence reads: CSAPGRGDTEAFF. In DNA, the CDR3 is TGCAGCGCCCCGGGGAGGGGTGACACTGAAGCTTTCTTT.

This clonotype has at least ten counts. This sequence joins TRBV6-2 or TRBV6-3 and TRBJ1-1; TRBD1 might be the D (5 bases). Deletions cut 2 bases from V and 5 bases from J, with 15 bases between. CDR1 and CDR2 from the germline V gene are MNHEY and SVGEGT. This CDR3 has 15 amino acids. The CDR3 bases are TGTGCCAGCAGTTACGTGCAGGGAGGGCGGACTGAAGCTTTCTTT. It encodes CASSYVQGGRTEAFF.

This clonotype was observed at least ten times. The V gene is TRBV9, the J gene TRBJ2-3, with TRBD2 matching over 14 bases. This CDR3 spans 18 amino acids. With 0 bases clipped from V and 3 bases from J, the junction kept 6 bases outside the gene matches. CDR1 and CDR2 from the germline V gene are SGDLS and YYNGEE. CDR3 coding DNA: TGTGCCAGCAGCGTAGCTACGACTAGCGGGAGGGGTACAGATACGCAGTATTTT. This translates into CASSVATTSGRGTDTQYF.

This clonotype was seen more than once but under ten times. A read error may account for a junction end that differs from germline. The rearrangement links TRBV7-9 to TRBJ2-2; the D gene is possibly TRBD2 (6 bases). This CDR3 has 14 amino acids. Per germline, CDR1 SEHNR and CDR2 FQNEAQ (reference sequence). The CDR3 coding sequence is TGTGCCAGCAGCTCCCCCGCCCTAATCGGGGGGCTGTTTTTT. This codes for CASSSPALIGGLFF.

This clonotype was observed at least ten times. The gene calls are TRBV19 and TRBJ2-7; D possibly corresponds to TRBD1 (6 bases). CDR1 LNHDA and CDR2 SQIVND come from the germline V gene (reference sequence). The CDR3 is 14 residues long. Between the trimmed V and J ends, which lost 3 bases and 0 bases, there was a span of 9 bases. In nucleotides, the CDR3 is TGTGCCAGTAGTATGCAGGGGTACTCCTACGAGCAGTACTTC. Protein product: CASSMQGYSYEQYF. The whole variable domain, filled in from reference TRBV19 and TRBJ2-7, reads DGGITQSPKYLFRKEGQNVTLSCEQNLNHDAMYWYRQDPGQGLRLIYYSQIVNDFQKGDIAEGYSVSREKKESFPLTVTSAQKNPTAFYLCASSMQGYSYEQYFGPGTRLTVT.

The sample holds many counts of this clonotype. The CDR3 reads CASSQGFLEKLFF. The CDR3 DNA sequence: TGCGCCAGCAGCCAAGGGTTCTTGGAGAAACTGTTTTTT. The chain is built from TRBV4-3 and TRBJ1-4, with no clear D. V was shortened by 1 base and J by 11 bases, with 11 bases between the two germline ends. CDR1 and CDR2 (germline): LGHNA, YSLEER. The CDR3 has 13 amino acids.

In this sample, this clonotype turned up many times. The chain combines TRBV7-9 with TRBJ2-1, with D uncertain. From germline, CDR1 is SEHNR and CDR2 FQNEAQ (reference sequence). The CDR3 is made up of 12 amino acids. Trimming stripped 1 base from V and 10 bases from J, with 8 bases between. CDR3 coding DNA: TGTGCCAGCAGCTTAGACGCTGAGGAGCAGTTCTTC. Amino acids: CASSLDAEEQFF.

This clonotype came up many times. The chain is built from TRBV28 and TRBJ1-2; D is ambiguous. The CDR3 extends over 15 amino acids. Per germline, CDR1 MDHEN and CDR2 SYDVKM. V was trimmed by 3 bases and J by 0 bases, leaving 11 bases between them. The CDR3 bases are TGTGCCAGCAGTTTCCCCTACCACGCTAACTATGGCTACACCTTC. This gives the protein CASSFPYHANYGYTF.

This clonotype has at least ten counts. The chain carries TRBV30 and TRBJ1-1; D is unresolved. This CDR3 contains 11 residues. Trimming shortened V by 4 bases and J by 1 base, and 4 bases separated the two germline ends. Germline V gene data show CDR1 as GTSNPN and CDR2 as SVGIG (reference sequence). The CDR3 region is CAWNRNTEAFF. CDR3 bases: TGTGCCTGGAACAGGAACACTGAAGCTTTCTTT.